The table lists the clone carrying this TCR beta chain with a few counts. The antigen is unknown. cDNA molecules, individually, were tagged with unique molecular identifiers. TCRdb re-derived calls from the 5' RACE reads in MiXCR, one entry per CDR3 protein. This table has about 110,000 distinct CDR3 sequences, 12% appearing once. The data stem from a study of early T cells in non-severe SARS-CoV-2 infection. Overall study context: Sequencing used unsorted whole-blood bulk RNA, so chains lack pairing.

The CDR3 runs 15 residues. In germline, CDR1 is SGHKS, CDR2 YYEKEE (reference sequence). Losses at the gene ends were 4 bases for V and 2 bases for J; bases not matched to a gene: 3. Study findings and constraints: Lookups in VDJdb leaned toward anti-spike CD8 responses and missed private and CD4 specificities.

The sequenced sample was whole blood. The clonotype comes from an adult who was a healthcare worker with PCR-confirmed SARS-CoV-2 infection or an uninfected control (not recorded which). The chain joins TRBV5-5 to TRBJ2-5; 12 positions match TRBD2. The CDR3 reads CASSPTSGGQETQYF. CDR3 DNA sequence: TGTGCCAGCAGCCCGACTAGCGGGGGACAAGAGACCCAGTACTTC.